This T cell receptor (beta chain) originates from a study of T cell repertoires in cytomegalovirus infection. For the study at large: Public TCR beta signatures provided an indication of both CMV infection and a matching HLA type. Study outcomes and limitations: CMV-specific TCR beta clonotypes restricted by HLA-C dominated the ex vivo response. Carriers of CMV plus the relevant HLA were identified by cumulative public TCR beta family frequency.

This CDR3 comprises 13 residues. Trimming took 4 bases from V and 3 from J, leaving 7 bases between them. Germline V lookup: CDR1 SGHNT, CDR2 YENEEA. From the reads, TCRdb called clonotypes with MiXCR, one entry per CDR3 protein. There are under 300,000 distinct CDR3 sequences in the sample; roughly an eighth occur only once, and 1.5% to 2% lies in the top ten. This clonotype came up many times. Its antigen is currently unknown. The clonotype originates from a human donor in good health (CMV status not recorded). Some clones in this sample may be carry-over from other donors' samples. The gene calls are TRBV11-3 and TRBJ2-1, with D uncertain. What was sequenced was PBMCs. In DNA, the CDR3 is TGTGCCAGCAGCTCCAACTACTACAATGAGCAGTTCTTC. Translated: CASSSNYYNEQFF.